The 27 T cell receptor beta chains given below trace back to one sample, sequenced in a study of T cells after yellow fever vaccination. MiXCR was run by TCRdb on the 5' RACE reads, yielding one entry per CDR3 protein. The table has approximately 510,000 distinct CDR3 sequences, 21% seen once. Sequences were derived from PBMCs, sampled about 21 days after the first yellow fever vaccination. The receptors stem from a man aged 18 to 29 who received the YFV17D yellow fever vaccine.

Only a few counts were recorded for this clonotype. This chain links TRBV4-3 with TRBJ1-1, with a possible D match to TRBD1 (5 bases). Germline assignment: CDR1 LGHNA and CDR2 YSLEER. The CDR3 length is 13 residues. V gave up 0 bases and J gave up 6 bases, with 8 bases separating them. In DNA form, the CDR3 reads TGCGCCAGCAGCCAAGAGTCAGGGTCTGAAGCTTTCTTT. The encoded protein is CASSQESGSEAFF.

In its sample, this clonotype was seen a few times. The rearrangement joins TRBV7-2 to TRBJ1-5, with D perhaps matching TRBD1 (5 bases). Trimming removed 5 bases at V and 3 bases at J, with 14 bases between. The germline V gene has CDR1 SGHTA and CDR2 FQGNSA. This CDR3 has 15 amino acids. The chain's CDR3 is CASSPNGAANQPQHF. The DNA for the CDR3 is TGTGCCAGCAGCCCCAACGGGGCAGCCAATCAGCCCCAGCATTTT.

The chain links TRBV3-1 to TRBJ1-6; D unresolved. Germline CDR1 LGHDT, CDR2 YNNKEL (reference sequence). This CDR3 contains 13 residues. Trimming took 1 base from V and 8 from J, leaving 6 bases between them. The CDR3 sequence: CASSQGRHSPLHF. CDR3 nucleotides: TGTGCCAGCAGCCAAGGGAGACATTCACCCCTCCACTTT.

The rearrangement uses TRBV6-5 and TRBJ2-7; no firm D call. This CDR3 spans 13 amino acids. In germline, CDR1 is MNHEY, CDR2 SVGAGI. Trimming removed 2 bases at V and 7 bases at J, with 12 bases between. The CDR3: CASSYAGVGEQYF. The DNA of the CDR3 is TGTGCCAGCAGTTACGCTGGGGTGGGGGAGCAGTACTTC.

The rearrangement joins TRBV18 to TRBJ2-7; 9 nucleotides line up with TRBD1. Germline V CDR1 and CDR2: KGHSH, LQKENI. This CDR3 has 12 amino acids. The V gene end was trimmed by 9 bases and the J gene end by 6 bases; junction bases not matched to a gene: 6. In DNA, the CDR3 is TGTGCCAGTGGACAGGGGAGGGCCGAGCAGTACGTC. Its protein product is CASGQGRAEQYV.

The table lists this clonotype with a few counts. This rearrangement joins TRBV7-2 to TRBJ2-5, with 7 bases matching TRBD1. V lost 1 base to trimming and J lost 5 bases; unmatched junction nucleotides: 7. There are 15 residues in the CDR3. From germline, CDR1 is SGHTA and CDR2 FQGNSA. In nucleotides, the CDR3 is TGTGCCAGCAGCTTAGGGGTAGGGGGCGCGGAGACCCAGTACTTC. Protein product: CASSLGVGGAETQYF.

This clonotype was picked up a small number of times. The chain links TRBV7-8 to TRBJ2-7; 10 bases agree with TRBD1. CDR3 length equals 15 residues. J lost 3 bases, V lost 9 bases, and 11 bases had no gene match. The V gene's germline CDR1 is SGHVS and CDR2 FQNEAQ. The CDR3 loop is CASSRGDRGFYEQYV. The CDR3 region has the DNA TGTGCCAGTTCGAGGGGGGACAGGGGTTTCTACGAGCAGTACGTC.

The chain joins TRBV5-1 to TRBJ2-7; 11 bases fit TRBD2. J was trimmed by 3 bases and V by 3 bases; bases with no gene match: 8. The CDR3 spans 16 residues. Germline V gives CDR1 SGHRS, CDR2 YFSETQ. The CDR3 DNA reads TGCGCCAGCAGCTCGCCGTTAGCGGGGGGGAACTACGAGCAGTACTTC. Amino acid sequence: CASSSPLAGGNYEQYF.

This clonotype was seen ten or more times. V and J are TRBV20-1 and TRBJ2-1, with a possible D match to TRBD1 (5 bases). This CDR3 spans 14 amino acids. Trimming cost V 5 bases and J 0 bases, with 11 bases left between them. Germline CDR1 and CDR2: DFQATT and SNEGSKA (reference sequence). Here the CDR3 reads CSAPVRGSYNEQFF. CDR3 DNA sequence: TGCAGTGCTCCCGTAAGGGGCTCCTACAATGAGCAGTTCTTC.

To note about this clonotype: The conserved final phenylalanine or tryptophan is absent from the CDR3, which likely points to a read error. This chain connects TRBV25-1 to TRBJ1-2, with 9 bases matching TRBD1. CDR1 is MGHDK, CDR2 SYGVNS, per germline. The CDR3 covers 14 residues. With 5 bases clipped from V and 3 bases from J, the junction kept 4 bases outside the gene matches. The CDR3 DNA follows: TGTGCCAGCAGTATGGGACAGGGTGACTATGGCTACACCTTA. Its translation: CASSMGQGDYGYTL.

This clonotype was observed at least ten times. The chain recombines TRBV5-1 with TRBJ2-2, with D perhaps TRBD1 (5 bases). Deletions cut 2 bases from V and 2 bases from J, with 10 bases between. This CDR3 spans 15 amino acids. CDR1 and CDR2 from the germline V gene are SGHRS and YFSETQ. The CDR3: CASSLGDRNTGELFF. The CDR3, as DNA: TGCGCCAGCAGCTTAGGGGATCGTAACACCGGGGAGCTGTTTTTT.

This clonotype was found a few times. The chain employs TRBV7-9 and TRBJ2-1, with unresolved D. Trimming shortened V by 5 bases and J by 3 bases, and 8 bases separated the two germline ends. This CDR3 is 13 amino acids long. Germline CDR1 reads SEHNR; CDR2 reads FQNEAQ (reference sequence). The CDR3 reads CASSPDNYNEQFF. The CDR3 DNA sequence: TGTGCCAGCAGCCCTGACAACTACAATGAGCAGTTCTTC.

This chain joins TRBV7-9 and TRBJ2-5; D remains ambiguous. The CDR3 totals 13 residues. Trimming pared 7 bases from V and 5 bases from J, leaving 14 bases between. CDR1 and CDR2 (germline): SEHNR, FQNEAQ (reference sequence). The CDR3: CASILGPRETQYF. CDR3 coding DNA: TGTGCCAGCATTCTCGGCCCCCGGGAGACCCAGTACTTC. Full variable domain (rest looked up from reference TRBV7-9 and TRBJ2-5): DTGVSQNPRHKITKRGQNVTFRCDPISEHNRLYWYRQTLGQGPEFLTYFQNEAQLEKSRLLSDRFSAERPKGSFSTLEIQRTEQGDSAMYLCASILGPRETQYFGPGTRLLVL.

This chain links TRBV20-1 with TRBJ1-5; TRBD1 agrees at 9 bases. The CDR3 is made up of 13 amino acids. CDR1 is DFQATT, CDR2 SNEGSKA, per germline (reference sequence). The trim removed 5 bases at V and 4 bases at J, leaving 3 bases unmatched. CDR3 protein: CSAGQGLNQPQHF. As DNA, the CDR3 is TGCAGTGCTGGACAGGGGCTAAATCAGCCCCAGCATTTT.

In its sample, this clonotype was seen many times. The genes are TRBV7-2 and TRBJ1-1, with 9 bases identical to TRBD1. The V segment lost 5 bases and the J segment 7 bases; nucleotides outside the gene matches: 8. Germline CDR1 and CDR2: SGHTA and FQGNSA. This CDR3 has 14 amino acids. CDR3 protein: CASSTRQGEVEAFF. CDR3 DNA sequence: TGTGCCAGCAGCACCAGACAGGGGGAGGTTGAAGCTTTCTTT.

The chain has TRBV6-4 and TRBJ2-1, with 8 bases lining up with TRBD2. CDR1 and CDR2 (germline): MRHNA, SNTAGT. The CDR3 has 18 residues. The V and J ends lost 2 bases and 5 bases, in that order; junction bases with no gene match: 14. Written as DNA, the CDR3 is TGTGCCAGCAGTGACCCGACGAATGGAGTAGCGGGACACAATGAGCAGTTCTTC. It yields the protein CASSDPTNGVAGHNEQFF.

This clonotype was counted between two and nine times. The rearrangement links TRBV11-2 to TRBJ2-1; 10 positions agree with TRBD2. Losses at the gene ends were 1 base for V and 3 bases for J; bases not matched to a gene: 6. CDR3 size: 17 residues. The germline CDR1 and CDR2 sequences are SGHAT and FQNNGV. The CDR3 nucleotides are TGTGCCAGCAGCTTAGGTAGACTAGCGGGCCGCTACAATGAGCAGTTCTTC. It encodes CASSLGRLAGRYNEQFF.

Only a few counts were recorded for this clonotype. CDR3 nucleotide sequence: TGTGCCAGCAAAAGACAGGAAAACTATGGCTACACCTTC. Protein: CASKRQENYGYTF. V gene TRBV12-3 or TRBV12-4 combines with J gene TRBJ1-2, with D possibly being TRBD1 (6 bases). The CDR3 sequence is 13 residues long. V lost 7 bases and J lost 2, with 11 bases in between.

V and J are TRBV6-4 and TRBJ2-7; tentatively, D is TRBD1 or TRBD2 (5 bases each). CDR1 is MRHNA, CDR2 SNTAGT, per germline. The CDR3 length is 13 residues. V was clipped by 10 bases and J by 7 bases, with 20 bases between them. CDR3 coding DNA: TGTGCCATACCCATGGGGACCGCCCGAGAGCAGTACGTC. Amino acid sequence: CAIPMGTAREQYV.

This clonotype has only a few counts. The chain couples TRBV6-5 to TRBJ1-1, with 10 bases aligning to TRBD1. The V segment lost 0 bases and the J segment 6 bases; nucleotides outside the gene matches: 7. Per the germline V gene, CDR1 is MNHEY and CDR2 is SVGAGI. CDR3 length: 16 residues. CDR3 sequence reads: CASSYSGTGERAEAFF. DNA of the CDR3: TGTGCCAGCAGTTACTCTGGGACAGGGGAAAGGGCTGAAGCTTTCTTT.

The V and J genes are TRBV5-1 and TRBJ1-2, with D possibly matching TRBD1 (6 bases). The CDR3 length is 14 residues. V was cut by 4 bases and J by 8 bases, with 18 bases left in between. Germline V gene data show CDR1 as SGHRS and CDR2 as YFSETQ. CDR3 DNA: TGCGCCAGCAGCGAACGATTAAGGACAGACGGCTACACCTTC. Translated, it gives CASSERLRTDGYTF.

This clonotype was found a few times. The genes are TRBV12-3 or TRBV12-4 and TRBJ2-1, with 7 bases aligning to TRBD2. This CDR3 is built from 14 residues. The V segment lost 2 bases and the J segment 5 bases; nucleotides outside the gene matches: 3. In DNA form, the CDR3 reads TGTGCCAGCAGTTTATACAGCGGGGACAATGAGCAGTTCTTC. It codes for CASSLYSGDNEQFF.

The DNA of the CDR3 is TGTGCCAGCAGCGCCCAGGAGATGAATTCACCCCTCCACTTT. Translation gives CASSAQEMNSPLHF. This sequence joins TRBV5-4 and TRBJ1-6, with unresolved D. Germline loops: CDR1 SGHNT, CDR2 YYREEE (reference sequence). This CDR3 is 14 amino acids long. V was pared by 4 bases and J by 7 bases, with 12 bases between.

This clonotype has only a few counts. J is TRBJ2-5 and V is TRBV7-9; possibly TRBD1 for D (6 bases). Trimming stripped 3 bases from V and 4 bases from J, with 12 bases between. The length of the CDR3 is 14 residues. Per the germline V gene, CDR1 is SEHNR and CDR2 is FQNEAQ (reference sequence). For the CDR3, the DNA is TGTGCCAGCAGCTTGAGGAGCAGGGGAGAGACCCAGTACTTC. It specifies CASSLRSRGETQYF.

This clonotype was seen once. The rearrangement uses TRBV7-8 and TRBJ2-7; D call uncertain. This CDR3 has 12 residues. V was clipped by 10 bases and J by 2 bases, with 12 bases between them. Germline CDR1 reads SGHVS; CDR2 reads FQNEAQ. CDR3 sequence (DNA): TGTGCCATGAGCCCGGTAGCCTACGAGCAGTACTTC. This codes for CAMSPVAYEQYF.

This clonotype was seen a handful of times. This chain's CDR3 is CAWETSGLGELFF. For the CDR3, the DNA is TGTGCCTGGGAAACTAGCGGCCTAGGGGAGCTGTTTTTT. The chain combines TRBV30 with TRBJ2-2; 8 nucleotides agree with TRBD2. Germline trimming cut 5 bases from V and 8 bases from J; bases unmatched to any gene: 7. Looked up from germline, CDR1 is GTSNPN and CDR2 is SVGIG (reference sequence). The CDR3 runs to 13 residues. Based on the CDR3 plus reference TRBV30 and TRBJ2-2, the full variable domain is SQTIHQWPATLVQPVGSPLSLECTVEGTSNPNLYWYRQAAGRGLQLLFYSVGIGQISSEVPQNLSASRPQDRQFILSSKKLLLSDSGFYLCAWETSGLGELFFGEGSRLTVL.

This clonotype came up a few times. This chain uses TRBV19 with TRBJ2-7, with D tentatively TRBD1 (6 bases). In germline, CDR1 is LNHDA, CDR2 SQIVND (reference sequence). The CDR3 contains 14 residues. Between the trimmed V and J ends, which lost 5 bases and 0 bases, there was a span of 11 bases. Here the CDR3 DNA reads TGTGCCAGTAGTGAGGACAGAAGCTCCTACGAGCAGTACGTC. Protein product: CASSEDRSSYEQYV.